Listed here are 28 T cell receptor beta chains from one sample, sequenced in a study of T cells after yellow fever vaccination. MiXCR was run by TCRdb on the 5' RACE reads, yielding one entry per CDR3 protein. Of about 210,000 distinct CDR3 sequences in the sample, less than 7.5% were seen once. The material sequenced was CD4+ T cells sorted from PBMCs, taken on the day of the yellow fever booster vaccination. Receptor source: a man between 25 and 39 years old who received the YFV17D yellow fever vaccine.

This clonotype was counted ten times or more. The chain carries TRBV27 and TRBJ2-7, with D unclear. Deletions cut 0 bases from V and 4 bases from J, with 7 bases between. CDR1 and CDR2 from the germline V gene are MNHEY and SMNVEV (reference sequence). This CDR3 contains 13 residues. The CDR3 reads CASSLSEKYEQYF. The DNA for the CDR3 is TGTGCCAGCAGTTTATCCGAAAAATACGAGCAGTACTTC.

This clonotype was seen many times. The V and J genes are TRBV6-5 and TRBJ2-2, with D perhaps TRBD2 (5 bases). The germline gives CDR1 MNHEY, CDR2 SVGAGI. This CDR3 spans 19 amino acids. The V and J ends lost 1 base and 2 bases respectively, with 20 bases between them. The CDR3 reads CASSYYSSHHNPNTGELFF. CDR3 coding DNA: TGTGCCAGCAGTTACTATTCTAGCCACCATAACCCCAACACCGGGGAGCTGTTTTTT.

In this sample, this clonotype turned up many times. The CDR3, as DNA: TGTGCCAGCAGCGGAGAAAACATTCAGTACTTC. It is translated as CASSGENIQYF. This chain uses TRBV7-9 with TRBJ2-4; D gene ambiguous. The CDR3 sequence is 11 residues long. CDR1 and CDR2 from the germline V gene are SEHNR and FQNEAQ (reference sequence). Trimming left V 5 bases short and J 5 bases short, with 4 bases between.

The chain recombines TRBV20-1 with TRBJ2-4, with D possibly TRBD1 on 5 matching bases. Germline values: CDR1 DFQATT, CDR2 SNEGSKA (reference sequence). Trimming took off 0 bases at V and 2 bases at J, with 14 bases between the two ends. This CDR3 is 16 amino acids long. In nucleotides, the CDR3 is TGCAGTGCTAGAGATTTAAGGGGATCATCCAAAAACATTCAGTACTTC. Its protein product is CSARDLRGSSKNIQYF.

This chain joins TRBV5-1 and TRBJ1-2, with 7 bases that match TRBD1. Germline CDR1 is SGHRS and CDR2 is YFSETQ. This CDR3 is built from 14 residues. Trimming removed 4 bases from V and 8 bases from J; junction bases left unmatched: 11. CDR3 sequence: CASSPPGQILGYTF. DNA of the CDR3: TGCGCCAGCAGCCCGCCGGGACAGATATTGGGCTACACCTTC.

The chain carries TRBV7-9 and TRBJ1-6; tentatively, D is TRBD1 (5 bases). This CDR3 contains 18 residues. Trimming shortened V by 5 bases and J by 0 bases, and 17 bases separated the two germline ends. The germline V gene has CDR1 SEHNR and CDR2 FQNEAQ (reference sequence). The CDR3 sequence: CASSMGTPWGSYNSPLHF. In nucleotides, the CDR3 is TGTGCCAGCAGCATGGGGACGCCTTGGGGCTCCTATAATTCACCCCTCCACTTT.

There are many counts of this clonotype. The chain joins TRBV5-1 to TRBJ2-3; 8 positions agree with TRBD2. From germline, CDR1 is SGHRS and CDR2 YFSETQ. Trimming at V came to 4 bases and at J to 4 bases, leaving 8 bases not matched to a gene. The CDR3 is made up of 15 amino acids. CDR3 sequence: CASSNDGTSSDTQYF. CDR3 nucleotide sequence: TGCGCCAGCAGCAACGACGGGACTAGTTCAGATACGCAGTATTTT.

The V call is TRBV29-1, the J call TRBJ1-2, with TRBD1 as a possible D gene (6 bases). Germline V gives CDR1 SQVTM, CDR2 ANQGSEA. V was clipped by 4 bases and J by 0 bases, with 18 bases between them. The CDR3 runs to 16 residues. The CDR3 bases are TGCAGCGTTGTGGACAGCCCCCCGGCCGCTAACTATGGCTACACCTTC. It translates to CSVVDSPPAANYGYTF. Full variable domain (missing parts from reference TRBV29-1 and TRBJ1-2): SAVISQKPSRDICQRGTSLTIQCQVDSQVTMMFWYRQQPGQSLTLIATANQGSEATYESGFVIDKFPISRPNLTFSTLTVSNMSPEDSSIYLCSVVDSPPAANYGYTFGSGTRLTVV.

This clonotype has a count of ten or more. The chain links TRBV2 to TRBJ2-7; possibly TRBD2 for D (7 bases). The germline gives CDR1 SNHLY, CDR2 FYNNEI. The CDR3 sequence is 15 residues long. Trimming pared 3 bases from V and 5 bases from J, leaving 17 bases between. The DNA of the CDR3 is TGTGCCAGCAGTGAGTTGTGGGGGGGCGGCAACGAGCAGTACTTC. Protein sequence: CASSELWGGGNEQYF.

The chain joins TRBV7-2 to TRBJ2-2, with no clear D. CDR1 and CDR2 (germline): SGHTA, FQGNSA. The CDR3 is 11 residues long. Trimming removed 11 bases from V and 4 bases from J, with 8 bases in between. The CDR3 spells CACGVTGELFF. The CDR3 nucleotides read TGTGCCTGTGGAGTCACCGGGGAGCTGTTTTTT.

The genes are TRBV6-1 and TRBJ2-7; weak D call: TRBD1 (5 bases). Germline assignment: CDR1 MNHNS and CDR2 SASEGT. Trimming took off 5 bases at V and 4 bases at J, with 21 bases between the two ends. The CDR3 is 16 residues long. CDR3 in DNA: TGTGCCAGCAGTCCGACTCCGACAGTAAGGTCATACGAGCAGTACTTC. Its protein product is CASSPTPTVRSYEQYF.

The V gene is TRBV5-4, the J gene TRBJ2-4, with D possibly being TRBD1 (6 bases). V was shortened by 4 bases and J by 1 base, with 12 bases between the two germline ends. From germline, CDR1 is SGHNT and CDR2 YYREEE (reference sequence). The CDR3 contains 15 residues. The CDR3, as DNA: TGTGCCAGCAGCCCCGGGACACCGGCCAAAAACATTCAGTACTTC. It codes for CASSPGTPAKNIQYF.

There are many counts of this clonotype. The CDR3 spells CASSPGIDYEQYF. CDR3 nucleotides: TGCGCCAGCAGCCCCGGGATAGACTACGAGCAGTACTTC. The chain joins TRBV5-1 to TRBJ2-7; tentatively, D is TRBD2 (5 bases). Trimming took off 4 bases at V and 3 bases at J, with 11 bases between the two ends. Germline CDR1 reads SGHRS; CDR2 reads YFSETQ. CDR3 length: 13 amino acids.

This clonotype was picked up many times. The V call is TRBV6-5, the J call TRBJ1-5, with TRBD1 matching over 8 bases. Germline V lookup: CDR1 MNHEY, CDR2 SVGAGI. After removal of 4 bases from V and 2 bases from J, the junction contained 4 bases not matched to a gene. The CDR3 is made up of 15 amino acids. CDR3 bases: TGTGCCAGCAGTTTAACGGGACAGGGCAATCAGCCCCAGCATTTT. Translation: CASSLTGQGNQPQHF.

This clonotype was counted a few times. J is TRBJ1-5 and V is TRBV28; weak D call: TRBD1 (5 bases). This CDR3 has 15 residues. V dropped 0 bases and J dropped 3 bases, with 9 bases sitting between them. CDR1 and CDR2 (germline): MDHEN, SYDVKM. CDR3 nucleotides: TGTGCCAGCAGTTTATGGTCCAGGGACAATCAGCCCCAGCATTTT. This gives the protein CASSLWSRDNQPQHF.

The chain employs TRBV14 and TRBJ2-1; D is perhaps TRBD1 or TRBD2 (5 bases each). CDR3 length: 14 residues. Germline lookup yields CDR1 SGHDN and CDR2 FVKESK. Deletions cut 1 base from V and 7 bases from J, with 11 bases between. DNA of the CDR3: TGTGCCAGCAGCCAAGCTTGGGGCGGGAATGAGCAGTTCTTC. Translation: CASSQAWGGNEQFF.

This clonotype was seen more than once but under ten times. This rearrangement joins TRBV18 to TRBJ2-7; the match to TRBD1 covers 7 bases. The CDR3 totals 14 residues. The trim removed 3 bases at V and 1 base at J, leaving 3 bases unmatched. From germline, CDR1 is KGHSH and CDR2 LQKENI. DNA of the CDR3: TGTGCCAGCTCACCGGGGACAGAGTCCTACGAGCAGTACTTC. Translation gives CASSPGTESYEQYF.

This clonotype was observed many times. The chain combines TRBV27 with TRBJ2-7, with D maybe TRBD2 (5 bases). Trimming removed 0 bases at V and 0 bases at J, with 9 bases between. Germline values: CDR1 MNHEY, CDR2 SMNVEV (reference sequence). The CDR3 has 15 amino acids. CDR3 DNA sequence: TGTGCCAGCAGTTTATCCCGAACTAGCTCCTACGAGCAGTACTTC. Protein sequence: CASSLSRTSSYEQYF.

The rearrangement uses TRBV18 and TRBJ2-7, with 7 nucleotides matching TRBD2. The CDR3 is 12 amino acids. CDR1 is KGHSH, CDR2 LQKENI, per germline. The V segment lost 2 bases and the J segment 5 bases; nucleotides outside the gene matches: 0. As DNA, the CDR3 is TGTGCCAGCTCACCAGGGAGGGACGAGCAGTACTTC. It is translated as CASSPGRDEQYF.

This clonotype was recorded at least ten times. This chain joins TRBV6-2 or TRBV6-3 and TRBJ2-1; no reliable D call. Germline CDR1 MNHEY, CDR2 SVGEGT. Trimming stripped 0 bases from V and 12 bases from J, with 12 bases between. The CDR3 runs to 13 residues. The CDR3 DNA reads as TGTGCCAGCAGTTACTCGACCCAAGCAGGGCAGTTCTTC. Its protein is CASSYSTQAGQFF.

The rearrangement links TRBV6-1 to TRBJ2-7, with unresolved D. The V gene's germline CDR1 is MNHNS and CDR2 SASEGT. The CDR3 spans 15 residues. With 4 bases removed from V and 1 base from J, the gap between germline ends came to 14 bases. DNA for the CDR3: TGTGCCAGCAGTGTCCGAGGAACCTGGTCCTACGAGCAGTACTTC. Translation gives CASSVRGTWSYEQYF.

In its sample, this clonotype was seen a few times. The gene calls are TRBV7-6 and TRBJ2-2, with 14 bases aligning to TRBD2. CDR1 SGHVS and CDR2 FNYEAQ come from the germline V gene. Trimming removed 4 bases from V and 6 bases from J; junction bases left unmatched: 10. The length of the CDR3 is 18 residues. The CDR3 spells CASSSSGLAGVDPGELFF. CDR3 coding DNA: TGTGCCAGCAGCTCCTCGGGACTAGCGGGGGTGGACCCCGGGGAGCTGTTTTTT.

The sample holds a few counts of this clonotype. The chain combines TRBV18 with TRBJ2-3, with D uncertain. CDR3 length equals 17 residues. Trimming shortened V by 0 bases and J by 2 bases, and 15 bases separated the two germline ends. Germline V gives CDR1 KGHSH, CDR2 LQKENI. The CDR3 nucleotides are TGTGCCAGCTCACCACCCCAGGCCGCTAGTCCCACAGATACGCAGTATTTT. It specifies CASSPPQAASPTDTQYF.

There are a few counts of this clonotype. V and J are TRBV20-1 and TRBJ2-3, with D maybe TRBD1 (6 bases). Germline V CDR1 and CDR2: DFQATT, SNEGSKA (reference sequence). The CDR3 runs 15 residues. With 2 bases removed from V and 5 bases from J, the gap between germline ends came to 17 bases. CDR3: CSARPDSMHGDTQYF. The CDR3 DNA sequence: TGCAGTGCTAGACCGGACAGTATGCATGGAGATACGCAGTATTTT.

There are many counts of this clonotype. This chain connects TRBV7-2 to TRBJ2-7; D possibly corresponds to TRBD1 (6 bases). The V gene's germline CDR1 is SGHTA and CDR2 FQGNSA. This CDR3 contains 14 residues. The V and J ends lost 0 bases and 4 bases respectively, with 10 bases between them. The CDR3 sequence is CASSLARGMYEQYF. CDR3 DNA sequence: TGTGCCAGCAGCTTAGCCAGGGGAATGTACGAGCAGTACTTC.

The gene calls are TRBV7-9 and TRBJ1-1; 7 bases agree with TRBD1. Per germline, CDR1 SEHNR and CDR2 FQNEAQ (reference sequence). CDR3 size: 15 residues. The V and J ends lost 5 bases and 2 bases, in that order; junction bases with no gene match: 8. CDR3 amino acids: CASSLTGVANTEAFF. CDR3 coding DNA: TGTGCCAGCAGCCTTACAGGGGTAGCCAACACTGAAGCTTTCTTT.

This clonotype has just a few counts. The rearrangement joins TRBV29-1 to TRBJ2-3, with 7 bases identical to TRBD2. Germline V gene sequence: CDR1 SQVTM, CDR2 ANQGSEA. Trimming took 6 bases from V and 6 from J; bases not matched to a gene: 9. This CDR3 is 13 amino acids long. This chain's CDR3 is CSVGRTSSDTQYF. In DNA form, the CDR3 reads TGCAGCGTCGGGAGGACCTCTTCGGATACGCAGTATTTT.

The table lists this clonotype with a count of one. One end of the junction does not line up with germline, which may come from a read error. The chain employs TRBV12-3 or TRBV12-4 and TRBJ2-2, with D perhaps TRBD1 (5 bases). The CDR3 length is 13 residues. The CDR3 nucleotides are TGTGCCAGCAGTTTTTCGGACACCGTGGAGCTGTTTTTT. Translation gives CASSFSDTVELFF.